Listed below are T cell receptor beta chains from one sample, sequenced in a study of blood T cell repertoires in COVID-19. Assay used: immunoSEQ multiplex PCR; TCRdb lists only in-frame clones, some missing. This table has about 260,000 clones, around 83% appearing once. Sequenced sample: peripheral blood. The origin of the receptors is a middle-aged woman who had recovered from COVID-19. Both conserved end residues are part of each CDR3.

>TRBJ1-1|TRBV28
CASSSAAVPRAFF
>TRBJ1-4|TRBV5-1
CASSSLAGNGEKLFF
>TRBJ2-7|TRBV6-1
CASSDTGAIYEQYF
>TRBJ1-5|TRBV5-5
CASSLWGDSNSNQPQHF
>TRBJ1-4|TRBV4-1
CASSHTSGFEKLFF
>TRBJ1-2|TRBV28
CASSQQGDNYGYTF
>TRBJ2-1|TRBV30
CAFTGTVYNEQFF
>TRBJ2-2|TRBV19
CASSIARLTNRGETGELFF
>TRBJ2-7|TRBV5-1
CASSLWQTPYEQYF
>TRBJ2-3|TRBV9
CASSDRFSADTQYF
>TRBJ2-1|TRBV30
CAWKSRERGPQFF
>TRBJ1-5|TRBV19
CASSFRGRDQPQHF
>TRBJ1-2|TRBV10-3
CAISDVPGTGGRRYGYTF
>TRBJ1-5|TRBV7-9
CASSVWDTNQPQHF
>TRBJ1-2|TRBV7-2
CASSLNLNYGYTF
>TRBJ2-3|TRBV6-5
CASGGTPGRADTQYF
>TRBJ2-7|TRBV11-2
CASSLESTGYYEQYF
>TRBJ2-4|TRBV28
CASSLPGRENIQYF
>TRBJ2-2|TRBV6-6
CASRLRVGTGELFF
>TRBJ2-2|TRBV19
CASSDTGLETGELFF
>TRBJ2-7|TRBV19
CASSITEGSYEQYF
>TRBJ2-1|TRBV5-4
CASSTFGGSYNEQFF
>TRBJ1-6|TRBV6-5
CASSPGDYLHF
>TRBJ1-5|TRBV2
CAGQLQPNQPQHF
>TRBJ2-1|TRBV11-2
CASSLVSYNEQFF
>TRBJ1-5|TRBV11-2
CASSPEGGNQPQHF
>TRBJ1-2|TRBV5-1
CASRENNGYTF
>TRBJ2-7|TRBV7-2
CASSLEGQFKVQYF
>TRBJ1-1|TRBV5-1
CASSLKSDTEAFF
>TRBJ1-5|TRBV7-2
CASSLTVSGGQPQHF
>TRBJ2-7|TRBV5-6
CASSWAGSYEQYF
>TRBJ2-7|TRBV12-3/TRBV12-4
CASSSTPSYEQYF
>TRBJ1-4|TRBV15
CATSRDPGEKLFF
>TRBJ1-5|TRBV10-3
CAISQPTGQPQHF
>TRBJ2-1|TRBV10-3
CAIERGPTYNEQFF
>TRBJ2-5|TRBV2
CASSAEETQYF
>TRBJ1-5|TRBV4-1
CASSQEQGARPQHF
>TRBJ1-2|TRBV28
CASSFLRARGYTF
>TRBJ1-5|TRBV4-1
CASSQGKTRDPNQPQHF
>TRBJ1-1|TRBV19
CASSGQVNTEAFF
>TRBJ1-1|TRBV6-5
CASMVEMNTEAFF
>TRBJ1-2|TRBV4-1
CASSQESRPGGTYGYTF
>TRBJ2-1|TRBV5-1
CASSFVAGQGRYNEQFF
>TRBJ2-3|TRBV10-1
CASSELTGGDTQYF
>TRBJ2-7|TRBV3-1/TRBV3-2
CASSHLQGYEQYF
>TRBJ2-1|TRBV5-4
CASSLQGGLTDNEQFF
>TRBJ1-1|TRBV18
CASSPGQGGITEAFF
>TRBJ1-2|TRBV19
CASSIQSGAYGYTF
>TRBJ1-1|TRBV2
CASRSSTEAFF
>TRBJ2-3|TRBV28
CATSERGIPTDTQYF
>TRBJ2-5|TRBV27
CASSLQSRGLETQYF
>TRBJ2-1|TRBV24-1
CATSDPGTGSYNEQFF
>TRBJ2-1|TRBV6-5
CASSYVSGGYNEQFF
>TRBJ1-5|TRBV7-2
CASSLAIGSNQPQHF